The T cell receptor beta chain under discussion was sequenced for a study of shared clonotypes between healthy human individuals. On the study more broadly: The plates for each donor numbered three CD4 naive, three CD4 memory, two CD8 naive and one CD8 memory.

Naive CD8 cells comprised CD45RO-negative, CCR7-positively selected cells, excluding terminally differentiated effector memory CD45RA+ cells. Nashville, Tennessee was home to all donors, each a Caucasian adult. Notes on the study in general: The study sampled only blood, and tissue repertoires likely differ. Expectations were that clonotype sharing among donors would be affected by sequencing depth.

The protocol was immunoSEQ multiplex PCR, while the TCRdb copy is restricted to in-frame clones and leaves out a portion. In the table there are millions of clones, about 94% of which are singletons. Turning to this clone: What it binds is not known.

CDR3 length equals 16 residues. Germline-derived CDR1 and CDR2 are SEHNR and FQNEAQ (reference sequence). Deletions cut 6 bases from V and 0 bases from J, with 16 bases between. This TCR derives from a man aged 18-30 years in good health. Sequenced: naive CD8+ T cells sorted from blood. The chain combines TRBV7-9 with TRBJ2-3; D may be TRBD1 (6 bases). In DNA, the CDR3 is TGTGCCAGCAGTGTTCTACAGGGATATAGCACAGATACGCAGTATTTT. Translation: CASSVLQGYSTDTQYF.